A selection of T cell receptor beta chains follows, all from one sample in a study of CD8 T cells in ankylosing spondylitis. Each CDR3 protein is one row after TCRdb ran MiXCR on the 5' RACE reads. This table holds roughly 700,000 distinct CDR3 sequences, around 20% found once. Sequenced: blood, either unsorted or a sorted T cell fraction (not recorded which). These receptors originate from a male donor with ankylosing spondylitis. Both conserved end residues are part of each CDR3.

TRBJ2-5 | TRBV12-3/TRBV12-4 | CASNSTGRETQYF
TRBJ2-7 | TRBV5-1 | CASSLGRTETYQQYF
TRBJ2-1 | TRBV5-1 | CASSIGVSSYNEQFF
TRBJ2-7 | TRBV29-1 | CSASIGTSGRIYEQYF
TRBJ2-3 | TRBV10-3 | CAIRISTTDTQYF
TRBJ1-3 | TRBV4-1 | CASSQEKRVRTASTIYF
TRBJ2-5 | TRBV29-1 | CSVGPLAGGQETQYF
TRBJ2-7 | TRBV29-1 | CSVLPGQERPYEQYF
TRBJ2-2 | TRBV4-3 | CASSQDGTHTGELFF
TRBJ1-1 | TRBV29-1 | CSVVPGRKNTEAFF
TRBJ2-2 | TRBV14 | CASNPSGAGELFF
TRBJ2-5 | TRBV5-6 | CASSLDTGASRETQYF
TRBJ1-2 | TRBV3-1 | CASSLQGVDYGYTF
TRBJ1-2 | TRBV11-2 | CASSRDRGGYTF
TRBJ2-2 | TRBV6-2/TRBV6-3 | CASSYGRGAGELFF
TRBJ1-1 | TRBV7-9 | CASTKSEPGTEAFF
TRBJ2-2 | TRBV5-1 | CASSSTGGGLADTGELFF
TRBJ2-5 | TRBV6-5 | CASSSTRDRGRETQYF
TRBJ1-5 | TRBV2 | CASSADSNQPQHF
TRBJ2-2 | TRBV4-1 | CASSQGRGVAGVELFF
TRBJ2-1 | TRBV5-4 | CASSLGRDRVEQFF
TRBJ2-7 | TRBV5-1 | CASSPYTGSYEQYF
TRBJ1-2 | TRBV10-3 | CAIRAEVGGYTF
TRBJ1-6 | TRBV19 | CASSIWDSENSPLHF
TRBJ1-4 | TRBV18 | CASSRWDSANEKLFF
TRBJ2-1 | TRBV24-1 | CATSDRRQSSYNEQFF
TRBJ2-3 | TRBV7-9 | CASSLGLTGTDTQYF
TRBJ2-3 | TRBV5-6 | CASSFVGNTDTQYF
TRBJ2-7 | TRBV10-3 | CAISESNGLIGYEQYF
TRBJ2-1 | TRBV30 | CAWSRGVDNEQFF
TRBJ1-1 | TRBV24-1 | CATRAGGALGNTEAFF
TRBJ1-2 | TRBV6-6 | CASSYPQDYGYTF
TRBJ2-7 | TRBV4-1 | CASSNTGVPHEQYF
TRBJ2-7 | TRBV12-3/TRBV12-4 | CASTRDLGSEQYF
TRBJ2-2 | TRBV29-1 | CSVVRDIHTGELFF
TRBJ2-2 | TRBV11-3 | CASSLLATGRSGELFF
TRBJ2-7 | TRBV4-1 | CASSQVGQDYEQYF
TRBJ1-1 | TRBV28 | CASSRTVMNTEAFF
TRBJ2-7 | TRBV6-2/TRBV6-3 | CASSYVGLAANEQYF
TRBJ2-5 | TRBV29-1 | CSVVGRGLETQYF
TRBJ2-3 | TRBV20-1 | CSANTRLAGTDTQYF
TRBJ2-7 | TRBV29-1 | CSVVQYPSYEQYF